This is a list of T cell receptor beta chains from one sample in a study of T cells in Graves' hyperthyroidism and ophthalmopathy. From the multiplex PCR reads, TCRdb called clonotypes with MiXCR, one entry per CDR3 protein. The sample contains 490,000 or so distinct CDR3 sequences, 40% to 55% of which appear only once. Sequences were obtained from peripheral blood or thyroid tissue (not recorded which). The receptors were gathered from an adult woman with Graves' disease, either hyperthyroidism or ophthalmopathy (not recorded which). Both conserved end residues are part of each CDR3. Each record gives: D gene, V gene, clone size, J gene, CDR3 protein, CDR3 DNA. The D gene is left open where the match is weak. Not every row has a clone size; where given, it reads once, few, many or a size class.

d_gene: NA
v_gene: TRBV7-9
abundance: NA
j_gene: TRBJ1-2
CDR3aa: CASSLRGEVDGYTF
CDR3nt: TGTGCCAGCAGCTTGAGAGGGGAGGTTGATGGCTACACCTTC

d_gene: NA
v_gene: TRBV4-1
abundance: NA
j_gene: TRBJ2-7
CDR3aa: CASSQESRGGEQYF
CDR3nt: TGCGCCAGCAGCCAAGAATCCAGGGGTGGCGAGCAGTACTTC

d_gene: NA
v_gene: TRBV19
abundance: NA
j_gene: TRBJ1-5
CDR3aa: CASILTGGGNQPQHF
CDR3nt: TGTGCCAGTATTCTGACAGGTGGGGGCAATCAGCCCCAGCATTTT

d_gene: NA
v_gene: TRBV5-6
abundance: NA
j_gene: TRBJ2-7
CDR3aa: CASSGGWDEQYF
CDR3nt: TGTGCCAGCAGCGGCGGTTGGGACGAGCAGTACTTC

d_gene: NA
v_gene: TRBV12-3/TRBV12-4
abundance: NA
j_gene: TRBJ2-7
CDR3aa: CARSFRGLRDLDEQYF
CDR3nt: TGTGCCCGCAGTTTTAGGGGGTTAAGGGACTTGGACGAGCAGTACTTC

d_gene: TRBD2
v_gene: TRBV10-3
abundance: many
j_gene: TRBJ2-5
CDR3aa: CAISGTTQETQYF
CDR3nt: TGTGCCATCTCCGGGACTACTCAAGAGACCCAGTACTTC

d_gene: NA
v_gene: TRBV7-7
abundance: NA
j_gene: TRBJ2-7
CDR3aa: CASSSRPLEQYF
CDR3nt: TGTGCCAGCAGCTCTCGACCCCTCGAGCAGTACTTC

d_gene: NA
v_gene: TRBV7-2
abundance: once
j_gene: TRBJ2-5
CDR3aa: CASSSGGTETQYF
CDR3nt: TGTGCCAGCAGCTCCGGGGGAACGGAGACCCAGTACTTC

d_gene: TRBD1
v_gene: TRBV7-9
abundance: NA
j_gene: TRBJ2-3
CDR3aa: CASSLETGGGNQPQYF
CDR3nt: TGCGCCAGCAGCTTAGAGACAGGGGGCGGCAATCAGCCCCAGTATTTT

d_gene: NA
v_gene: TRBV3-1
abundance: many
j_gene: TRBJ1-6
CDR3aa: CASSTTDGNSPLHF
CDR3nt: TGTGCCAGCAGCACAACGGACGGGAATTCACCCCTCCACTTT

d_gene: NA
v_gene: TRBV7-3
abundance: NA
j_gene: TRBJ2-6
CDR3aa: CASSWRHRANVLTF
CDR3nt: TGTGCCAGCAGCTGGAGACACCGGGCCAACGTCCTGACTTTC

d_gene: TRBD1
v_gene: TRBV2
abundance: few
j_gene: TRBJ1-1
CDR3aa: CASIGTANTEAFF
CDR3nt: TGTGCCAGCATAGGGACAGCGAACACTGAAGCTTTCTTT

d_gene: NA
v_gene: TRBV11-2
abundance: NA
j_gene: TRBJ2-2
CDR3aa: CASSSLRSGELFF
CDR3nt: TGTGCCAGCAGCTCACTGAGGAGCGGGGAGCTGTTTTTT

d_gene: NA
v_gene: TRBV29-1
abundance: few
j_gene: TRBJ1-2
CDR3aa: CSVWVLEANYGYTF
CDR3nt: TGCAGCGTGTGGGTCCTAGAGGCTAACTATGGCTACACCTTC

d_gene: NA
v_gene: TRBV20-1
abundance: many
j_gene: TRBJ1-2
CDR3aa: CSARRDIGYGYTF
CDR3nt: TGCAGTGCTAGAAGGGACATTGGCTATGGCTACACCTTC

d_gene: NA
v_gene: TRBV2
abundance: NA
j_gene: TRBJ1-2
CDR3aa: CASSSRQLLSYGYTF
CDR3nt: TGTGCCAGCAGTTCTAGACAGTTGTTGTCCTATGGCTACACCTTC

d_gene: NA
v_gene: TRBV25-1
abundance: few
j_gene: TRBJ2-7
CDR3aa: CASSEAATYEQYF
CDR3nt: TGTGCCAGCAGTGAGGCAGCCACCTACGAGCAGTACTTC

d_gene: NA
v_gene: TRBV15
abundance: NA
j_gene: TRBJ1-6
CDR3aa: CASSPGLGNSPLHF
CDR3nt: TGTGCCAGCAGCCCAGGTCTTGGGAATTCACCCCTCCACTTT

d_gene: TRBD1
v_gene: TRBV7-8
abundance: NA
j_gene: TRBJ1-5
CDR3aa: CASSWDRAGGNQPQHF
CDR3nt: TGTGCCAGCAGCTGGGACAGGGCGGGGGGCAATCAGCCCCAGCATTTT

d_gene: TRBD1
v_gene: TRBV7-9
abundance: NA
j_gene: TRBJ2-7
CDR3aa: CAWQPGQMPSYEQYF
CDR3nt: TGTGCCTGGCAACCGGGACAGATGCCCTCCTACGAGCAGTACTTC

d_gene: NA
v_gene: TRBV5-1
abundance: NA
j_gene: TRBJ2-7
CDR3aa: CASSATAREQYF
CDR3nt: TGCGCCAGCAGCGCCACAGCTCGGGAGCAGTACTTC

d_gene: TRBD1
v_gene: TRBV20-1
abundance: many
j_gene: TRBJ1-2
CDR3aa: CSARAGGYGYTF
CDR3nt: TGCAGCGCTCGGGCAGGGGGCTATGGCTACACCTTC

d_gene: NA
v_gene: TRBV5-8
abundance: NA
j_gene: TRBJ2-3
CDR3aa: CASSLDVSDTQYF
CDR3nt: TGTGCCAGCAGCTTGGATGTGTCAGATACGCAGTATTTT

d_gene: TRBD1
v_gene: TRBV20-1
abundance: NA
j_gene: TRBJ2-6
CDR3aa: CSARGQGAGANVLTF
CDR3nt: TGCAGTGCTAGGGGACAGGGGGCTGGGGCCAACGTCCTGACTTTC

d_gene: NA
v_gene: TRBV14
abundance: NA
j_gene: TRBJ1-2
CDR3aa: CASSQGQPQEGYTF
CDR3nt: TGTGCCAGCAGCCAAGGACAGCCTCAGGAAGGCTACACCTTC

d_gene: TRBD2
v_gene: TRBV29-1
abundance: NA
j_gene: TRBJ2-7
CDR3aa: CSVELLAGVGEQYF
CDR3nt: TGCAGCGTTGAACTACTAGCGGGAGTGGGGGAGCAGTACTTC

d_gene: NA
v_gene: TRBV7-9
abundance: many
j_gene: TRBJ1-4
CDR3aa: CASSLRGEEKLFF
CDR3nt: TGTGCCAGCAGCTTGAGGGGGGAGGAAAAACTGTTTTTT

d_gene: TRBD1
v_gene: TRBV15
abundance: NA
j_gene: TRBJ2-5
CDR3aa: CATSRDTGTGQGFTETQYF
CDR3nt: TGTGCCACCAGCAGAGATACGGGGACGGGACAGGGTTTTACGGAGACCCAGTACTTC

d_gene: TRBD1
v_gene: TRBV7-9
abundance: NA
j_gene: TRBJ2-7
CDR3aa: CSVETGEAYEQYF
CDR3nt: TGCAGCGTCGAGACAGGGGAGGCCTACGAGCAGTACTTC

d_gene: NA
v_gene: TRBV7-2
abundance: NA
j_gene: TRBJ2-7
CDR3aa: CASSWQGQLYEQYF
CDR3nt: TGTGCCAGCAGCTGGCAGGGGCAGCTCTACGAGCAGTACTTC

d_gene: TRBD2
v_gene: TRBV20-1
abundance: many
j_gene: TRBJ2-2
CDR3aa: CSARDLRAGATGELFF
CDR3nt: TGCAGTGCTAGAGATCTGCGAGCGGGAGCCACCGGGGAGCTGTTTTTT